This T cell receptor beta chain originates from a study of pediatric ulcerative colitis. Study-level information: Disease was pancolitis in over 5 and left-sided in two, histology-confirmed. Study-level findings and limits: Total lymphocyte DNA, not sorted subsets, was the template.

TCRdb's table, derived via immunoSEQ multiplex PCR, lists solely in-frame clones and lacks some. Seen here are around 64,000 clones, around 80% observed once, and the top ten hold roughly 5.4%. Trimming removed 11 bases from V and 4 bases from J; junction bases left unmatched: 10. Germline V CDR1 and CDR2: LNHDA, SQIVND (reference sequence). The CDR3 extends over 13 amino acids. At colonoscopy, a blood sample was also collected. A word on this clone: Antigen unknown.

The receptor was isolated from a boy between 10 and 17 years old with moderate ulcerative colitis. What was sequenced was blood. V is TRBV19 and J is TRBJ1-2; 7 bases line up with TRBD1. The CDR3 DNA sequence: TGTGCCGCCAGACAAGGGGGCGGCTATGGCTACACCTTC. Translation gives CAARQGGGYGYTF. The variable domain in full, completed from reference TRBV19 and TRBJ1-2, reads DGGITQSPKYLFRKEGQNVTLSCEQNLNHDAMYWYRQDPGQGLRLIYYSQIVNDFQKGDIAEGYSVSREKKESFPLTVTSAQKNPTAFYLCAARQGGGYGYTFGSGTRLTVV.